The 8 T cell receptor beta chains in this list originate from one sample, sequenced in a study of follicular helper T cells after annual influenza vaccination. TCRdb's copy holds only in-frame clones and misses some; the assay was immunoSEQ multiplex PCR. The data show around 13,000 clones, about 73% seen once. Time point of the sample: 2014-2015 season, pre-vaccination. This material consisted of CXCR5- memory CD4+ T cells sorted from blood, taken on the day of influenza vaccination. These receptors all come from an adult who received the influenza vaccine.

V gene TRBV28 combines with J gene TRBJ2-1; 9 nucleotides align to TRBD1. The germline gives CDR1 MDHEN, CDR2 SYDVKM. The CDR3 has 14 amino acids. V lost 7 bases to trimming and J lost 2 bases; unmatched junction nucleotides: 3. In DNA form, the CDR3 reads TGTGCCAGCATCCGGGACAGGGCCTACAATGAGCAGTTCTTC. Residues: CASIRDRAYNEQFF.

V and J are TRBV7-7 and TRBJ1-4; tentative D call: TRBD1 (5 bases). This CDR3 has 16 residues. Trimming stripped 6 bases from V and 6 bases from J, with 20 bases between. Germline V gene data show CDR1 as SSHAT and CDR2 as FNYEAQ (reference sequence). This chain's CDR3 is CASSIVGTRRDEKLFF. CDR3 DNA: TGTGCCAGCAGTATAGTCGGGACGCGCCGGGATGAAAAACTGTTTTTT.

The chain has TRBV9 and TRBJ1-4; D possibly corresponds to TRBD1 (6 bases). CDR3 length: 15 residues. CDR1 and CDR2 from the germline V gene are SGDLS and YYNGEE. Trimming shortened V by 3 bases and J by 5 bases, and 14 bases separated the two germline ends. The CDR3 sequence: CASSAYGQGNEKLFF. CDR3 in DNA: TGTGCCAGCAGCGCATATGGGCAGGGGAATGAAAAACTGTTTTTT.

This chain's CDR3 is CASSLARRTGKETQYF. CDR3 DNA sequence: TGCGCCAGCAGTCTGGCCCGAAGGACTGGAAAAGAGACCCAGTACTTC. The rearrangement joins TRBV5-1 to TRBJ2-5; tentative D call: TRBD2 (5 bases). Trimming left V 5 bases short and J 3 bases short, with 20 bases between. The germline CDR1 and CDR2 sequences are SGHRS and YFSETQ. This CDR3 has 16 amino acids.

This chain joins TRBV6-5 and TRBJ2-3, with 8 bases matching TRBD2. Germline CDR1 MNHEY, CDR2 SVGAGI. Unmatched junction bases numbered 8, after V lost 8 bases and J lost 4 bases. The CDR3 consists of 14 residues. The DNA for the CDR3 is TGTGCCAGCCAAACCGGGGGGGCGGCAGATACGCAGTATTTT. This codes for CASQTGGAADTQYF.

V usage is TRBV20-1 and J usage is TRBJ2-3, with D unresolved. The CDR3 covers 11 residues. Trimming stripped 3 bases from V and 3 bases from J, with 4 bases between. Germline loops: CDR1 DFQATT, CDR2 SNEGSKA (reference sequence). The CDR3 DNA reads TGCAGTGCTAGGGTAACAGATACGCAGTATTTT. This sequence encodes CSARVTDTQYF.

With respect to this clone: Mismatch with germline at one junction end may stem from a read error. The chain couples TRBV7-9 to TRBJ2-5; tentative D call: TRBD1 (6 bases). The CDR3 runs 13 residues. Germline lookup yields CDR1 SEHNR and CDR2 FQNEAQ (reference sequence). The DNA for the CDR3 is TGTGCCAGCAGCCTGGACAGAGCAGAGGCCCAGTACTTC. It codes for CASSLDRAEAQYF.

The rearrangement joins TRBV5-1 to TRBJ2-3, with TRBD2 matching over 8 bases. From germline, CDR1 is SGHRS and CDR2 YFSETQ. V shed 4 bases, J shed 3 bases, and the junction held 10 bases outside the gene matches. The CDR3 loop spans 16 amino acids. CDR3 sequence reads: CASSPPGGARTDTQYF. The CDR3 bases are TGCGCCAGCAGCCCCCCCGGGGGGGCGCGTACAGATACGCAGTATTTT.